Described below is a single T cell receptor beta chain sequence and its context. Antigen unknown. The sample belongs to a study of T cells in Graves' hyperthyroidism and ophthalmopathy. With 9 bases removed from V and 7 bases from J, the gap between germline ends came to 15 bases. The germline CDR1 and CDR2 sequences are KGHDR and SFDVKD. The CDR3 spans 12 residues. Whole-study findings and limits: Model predictions of ophthalmopathy came a median about six months before onset.

Amplification yielded TCR beta CDR3 regions, with RNA transcripts as the source. During a first-round RT-PCR of the TCR CDR3, the HTBI primer set was used. In TCRdb, the multiplex PCR reads were re-called with MiXCR into one record per CDR3 protein. The sample carries 45,000 to 55,000 distinct CDR3 sequences, roughly half recorded once. The receptor's source is a man younger than 35 with Graves' hyperthyroidism. Sequenced material: peripheral blood or thyroid tissue (not recorded which). This chain connects TRBV24-1 to TRBJ2-7, with D possibly being TRBD1 (6 bases). CDR3 sequence (DNA): TGTGCCACCGGGGACACGGGGTGGGAGCAGTACTTC. It encodes CATGDTGWEQYF.